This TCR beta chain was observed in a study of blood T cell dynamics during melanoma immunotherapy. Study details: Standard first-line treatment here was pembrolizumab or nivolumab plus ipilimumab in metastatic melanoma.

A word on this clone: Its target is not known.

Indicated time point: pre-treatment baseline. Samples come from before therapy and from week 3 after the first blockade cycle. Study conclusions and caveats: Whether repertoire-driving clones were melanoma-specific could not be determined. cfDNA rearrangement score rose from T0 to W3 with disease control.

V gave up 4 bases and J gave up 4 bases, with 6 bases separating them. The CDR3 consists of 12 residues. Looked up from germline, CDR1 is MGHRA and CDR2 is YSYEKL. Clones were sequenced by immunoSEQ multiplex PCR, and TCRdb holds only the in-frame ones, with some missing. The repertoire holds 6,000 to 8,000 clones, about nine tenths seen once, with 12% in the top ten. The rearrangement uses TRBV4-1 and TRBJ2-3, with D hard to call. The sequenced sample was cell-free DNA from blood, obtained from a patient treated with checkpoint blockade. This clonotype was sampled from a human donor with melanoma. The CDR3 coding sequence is TGCGCCAGCAGCCCAGGCGCAGATACGCAGTATTTT. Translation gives CASSPGADTQYF.